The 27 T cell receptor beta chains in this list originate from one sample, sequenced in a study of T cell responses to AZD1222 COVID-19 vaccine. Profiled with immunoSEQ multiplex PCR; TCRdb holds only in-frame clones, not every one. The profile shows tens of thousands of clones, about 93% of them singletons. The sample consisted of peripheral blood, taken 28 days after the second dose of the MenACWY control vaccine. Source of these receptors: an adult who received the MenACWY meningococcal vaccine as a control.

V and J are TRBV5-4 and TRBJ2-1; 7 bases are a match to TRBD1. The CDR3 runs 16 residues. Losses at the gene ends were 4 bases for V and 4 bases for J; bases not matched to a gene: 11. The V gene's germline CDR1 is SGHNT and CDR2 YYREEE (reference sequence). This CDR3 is CASSATGDGIYNEQFF. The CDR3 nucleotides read TGTGCCAGCAGCGCAACAGGGGATGGGATATACAATGAGCAGTTCTTC.

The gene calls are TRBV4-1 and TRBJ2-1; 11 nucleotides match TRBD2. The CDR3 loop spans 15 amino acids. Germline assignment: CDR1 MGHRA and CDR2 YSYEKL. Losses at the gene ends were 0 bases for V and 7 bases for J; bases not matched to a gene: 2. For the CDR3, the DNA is TGCGCCAGCAGCCAAGATTCTAGCGGGAGGAATGAGCAGTTCTTC. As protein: CASSQDSSGRNEQFF.

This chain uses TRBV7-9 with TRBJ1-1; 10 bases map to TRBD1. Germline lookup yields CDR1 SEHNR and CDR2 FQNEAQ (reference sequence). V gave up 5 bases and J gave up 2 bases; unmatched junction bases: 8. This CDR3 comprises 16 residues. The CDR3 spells CASSPTRDRGNTEAFF. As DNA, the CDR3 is TGTGCCAGCAGCCCAACGCGGGACAGGGGTAACACTGAAGCTTTCTTT.

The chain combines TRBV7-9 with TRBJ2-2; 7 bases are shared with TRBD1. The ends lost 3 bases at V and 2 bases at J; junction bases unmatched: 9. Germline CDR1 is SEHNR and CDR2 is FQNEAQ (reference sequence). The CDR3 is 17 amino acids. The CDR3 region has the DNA TGTGCCAGCAGCTTCTCCGGGACAGCTGCTAACACCGGGGAGCTGTTTTTT. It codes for CASSFSGTAANTGELFF.

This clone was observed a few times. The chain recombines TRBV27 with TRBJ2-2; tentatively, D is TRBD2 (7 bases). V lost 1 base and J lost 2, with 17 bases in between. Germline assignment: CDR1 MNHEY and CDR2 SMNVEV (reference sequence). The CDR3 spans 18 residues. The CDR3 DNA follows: TGTGCCAGCAGTTTATTCCCAGGGCCGGGGGGCAACACCGGGGAGCTGTTTTTT. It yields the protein CASSLFPGPGGNTGELFF.

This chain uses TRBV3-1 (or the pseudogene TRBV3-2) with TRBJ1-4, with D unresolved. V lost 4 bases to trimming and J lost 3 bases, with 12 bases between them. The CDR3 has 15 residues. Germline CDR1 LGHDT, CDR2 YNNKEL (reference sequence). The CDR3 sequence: CASSPLFGANEKLFF. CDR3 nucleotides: TGTGCCAGCAGCCCTCTCTTTGGGGCTAATGAAAAACTGTTTTTT.

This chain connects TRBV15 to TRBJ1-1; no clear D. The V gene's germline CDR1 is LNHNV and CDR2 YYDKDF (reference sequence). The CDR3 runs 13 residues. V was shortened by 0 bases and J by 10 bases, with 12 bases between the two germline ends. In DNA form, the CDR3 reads TGTGCCACCAGCAGAGATCCGGGGAAGGGAGCTTTCTTT. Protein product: CATSRDPGKGAFF.

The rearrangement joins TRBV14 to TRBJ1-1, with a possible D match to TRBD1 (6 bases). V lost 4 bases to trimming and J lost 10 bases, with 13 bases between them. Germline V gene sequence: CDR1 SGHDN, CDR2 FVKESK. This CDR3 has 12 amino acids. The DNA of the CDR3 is TGTGCCAGCAGCCCGCAGGGGAAAGGAGCTTTCTTT. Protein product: CASSPQGKGAFF. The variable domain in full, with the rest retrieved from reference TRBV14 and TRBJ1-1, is EAGVTQFPSHSVIEKGQTVTLRCDPISGHDNLYWYRRVMGKEIKFLLHFVKESKQDESGMPNNRFLAERTGGTYSTLKVQPAELEDSGVYFCASSPQGKGAFFGQGTRLTVV.

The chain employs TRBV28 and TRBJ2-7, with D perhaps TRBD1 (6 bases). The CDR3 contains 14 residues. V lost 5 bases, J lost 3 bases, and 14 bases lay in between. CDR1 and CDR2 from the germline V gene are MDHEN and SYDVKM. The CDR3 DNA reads TGTGCCAGCAGTCTTGCAGGACAGCACTACGAGCAGTACTTC. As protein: CASSLAGQHYEQYF.

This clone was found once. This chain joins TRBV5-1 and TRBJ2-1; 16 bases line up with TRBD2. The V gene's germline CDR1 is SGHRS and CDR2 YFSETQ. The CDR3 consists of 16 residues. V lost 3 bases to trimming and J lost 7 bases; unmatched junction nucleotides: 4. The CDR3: CASSWGLAGGGNEQFF. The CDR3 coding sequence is TGCGCCAGCAGCTGGGGACTAGCGGGAGGGGGTAATGAGCAGTTCTTC. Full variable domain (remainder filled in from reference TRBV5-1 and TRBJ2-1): KAGVTQTPRYLIKTRGQQVTLSCSPISGHRSVSWYQQTPGQGLQFLFEYFSETQRNKGNFPGRFSGRQFSNSRSEMNVSTLELGDSALYLCASSWGLAGGGNEQFFGPGTRLTVL.

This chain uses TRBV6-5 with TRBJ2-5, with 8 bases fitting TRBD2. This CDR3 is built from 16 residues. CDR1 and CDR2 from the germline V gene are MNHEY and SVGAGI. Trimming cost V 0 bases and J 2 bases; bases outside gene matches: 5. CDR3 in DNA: TGTGCCAGCAGTTACTCGTCGGGAGGGTTACAAGAGACCCAGTACTTC. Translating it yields CASSYSSGGLQETQYF.

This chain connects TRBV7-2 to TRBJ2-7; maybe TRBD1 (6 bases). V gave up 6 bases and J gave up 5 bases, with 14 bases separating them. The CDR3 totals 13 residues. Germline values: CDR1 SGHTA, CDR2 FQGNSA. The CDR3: CASRPRDTDEQYF. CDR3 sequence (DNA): TGTGCCAGCAGGCCCCGGGACACTGACGAGCAGTACTTC.

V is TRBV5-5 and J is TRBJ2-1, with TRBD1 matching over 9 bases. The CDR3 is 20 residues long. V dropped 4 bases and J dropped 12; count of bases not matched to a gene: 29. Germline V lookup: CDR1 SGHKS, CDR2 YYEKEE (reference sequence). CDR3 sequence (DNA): TGTGCCAGCAGCGCCCTTTTCCGGGACAGGGTTTTGGTCGGGAGAGCGGGGCAGTTCTTC. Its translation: CASSALFRDRVLVGRAGQFF. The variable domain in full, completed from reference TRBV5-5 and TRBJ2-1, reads DAGVTQSPTHLIKTRGQQVTLRCSPISGHKSVSWYQQVLGQGPQFIFQYYEKEERGRGNFPDRFSARQFPNYSSELNVNALLLGDSALYLCASSALFRDRVLVGRAGQFFGPGTRLTVL.

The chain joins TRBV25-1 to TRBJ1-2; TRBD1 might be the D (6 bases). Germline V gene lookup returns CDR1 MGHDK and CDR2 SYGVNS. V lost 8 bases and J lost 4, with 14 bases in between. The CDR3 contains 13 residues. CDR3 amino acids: CASARTASYGYTF. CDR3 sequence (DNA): TGTGCCAGCGCTCGGACAGCCAGCTATGGCTACACCTTC.

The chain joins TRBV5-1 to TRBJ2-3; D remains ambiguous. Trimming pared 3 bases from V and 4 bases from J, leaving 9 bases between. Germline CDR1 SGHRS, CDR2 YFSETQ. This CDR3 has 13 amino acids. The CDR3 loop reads CASSYSGADTQYF. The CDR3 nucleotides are TGCGCCAGCAGCTACAGTGGGGCAGATACGCAGTATTTT.

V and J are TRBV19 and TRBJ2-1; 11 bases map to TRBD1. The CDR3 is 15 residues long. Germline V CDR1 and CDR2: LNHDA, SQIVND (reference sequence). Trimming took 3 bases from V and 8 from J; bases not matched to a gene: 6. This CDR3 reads CASSIPGQGVDEQFF. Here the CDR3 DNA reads TGTGCCAGTAGTATTCCGGGACAGGGGGTCGATGAGCAGTTCTTC.

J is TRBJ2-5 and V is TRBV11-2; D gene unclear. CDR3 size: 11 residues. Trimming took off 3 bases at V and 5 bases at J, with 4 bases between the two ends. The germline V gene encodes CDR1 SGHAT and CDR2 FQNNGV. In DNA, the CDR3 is TGTGCCAGCAGCTTGGCGGAGACCCAGTACTTC. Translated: CASSLAETQYF.

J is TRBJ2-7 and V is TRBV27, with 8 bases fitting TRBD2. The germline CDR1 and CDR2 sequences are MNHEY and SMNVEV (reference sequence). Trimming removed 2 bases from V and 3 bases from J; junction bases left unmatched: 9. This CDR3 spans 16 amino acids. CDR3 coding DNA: TGTGCCAGCAGTTTACTAAAGATAGCGGGGAGCTACGAGCAGTACTTC. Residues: CASSLLKIAGSYEQYF.

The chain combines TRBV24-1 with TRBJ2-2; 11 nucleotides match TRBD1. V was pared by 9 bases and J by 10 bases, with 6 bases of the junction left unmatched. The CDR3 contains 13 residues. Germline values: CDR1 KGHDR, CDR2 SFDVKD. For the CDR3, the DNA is TGTGCCACCTCCCGGGACAGGGGGACGGAGCTGTTTTTT. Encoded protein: CATSRDRGTELFF.

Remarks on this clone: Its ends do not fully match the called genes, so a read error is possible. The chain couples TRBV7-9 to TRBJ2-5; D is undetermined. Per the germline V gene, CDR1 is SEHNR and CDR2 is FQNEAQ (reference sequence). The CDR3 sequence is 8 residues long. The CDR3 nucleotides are TGTGCCAGCAGCTTATCGGACTTC. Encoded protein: CASSLSDF.

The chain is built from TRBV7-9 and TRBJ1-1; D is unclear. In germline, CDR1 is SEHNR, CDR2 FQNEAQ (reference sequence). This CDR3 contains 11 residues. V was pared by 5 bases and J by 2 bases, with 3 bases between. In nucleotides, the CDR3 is TGTGCCAGCAGCCTTAACACTGAAGCTTTCTTT. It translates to CASSLNTEAFF.

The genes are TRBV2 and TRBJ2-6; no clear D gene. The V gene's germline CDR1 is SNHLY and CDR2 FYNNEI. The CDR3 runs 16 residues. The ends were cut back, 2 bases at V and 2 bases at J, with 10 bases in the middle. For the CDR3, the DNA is TGTGCCAGCAGTGAAATGGCAGTGGCTGGGGCCAACGTCCTGACTTTC. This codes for CASSEMAVAGANVLTF.

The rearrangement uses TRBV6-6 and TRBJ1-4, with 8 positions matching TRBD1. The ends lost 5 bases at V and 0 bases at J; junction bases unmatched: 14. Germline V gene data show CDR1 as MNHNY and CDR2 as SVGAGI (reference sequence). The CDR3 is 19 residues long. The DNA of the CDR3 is TGTGCCAGCAGTCCATGGAGGGGGACAGGACCGGCAACTAATGAAAAACTGTTTTTT. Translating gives CASSPWRGTGPATNEKLFF.

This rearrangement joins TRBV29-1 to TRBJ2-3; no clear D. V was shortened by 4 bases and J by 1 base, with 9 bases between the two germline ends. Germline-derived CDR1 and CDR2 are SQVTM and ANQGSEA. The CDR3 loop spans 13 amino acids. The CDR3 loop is CSVAGRGTDTQYF. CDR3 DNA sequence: TGCAGCGTTGCTGGAAGGGGCACAGATACGCAGTATTTT.

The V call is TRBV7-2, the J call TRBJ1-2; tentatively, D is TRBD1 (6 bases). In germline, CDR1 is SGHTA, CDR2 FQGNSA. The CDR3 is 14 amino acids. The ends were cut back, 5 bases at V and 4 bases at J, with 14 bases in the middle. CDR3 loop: CASSPGTPAYGYTF. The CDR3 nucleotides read TGTGCCAGCAGCCCCGGGACACCTGCCTATGGCTACACCTTC.

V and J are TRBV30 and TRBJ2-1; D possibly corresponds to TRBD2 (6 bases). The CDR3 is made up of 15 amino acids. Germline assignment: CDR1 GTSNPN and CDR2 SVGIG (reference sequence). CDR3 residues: CATVTHPAGGNEQFF. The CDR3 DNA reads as TGTGCGACTGTTACCCACCCGGCCGGGGGCAATGAGCAGTTCTTC.

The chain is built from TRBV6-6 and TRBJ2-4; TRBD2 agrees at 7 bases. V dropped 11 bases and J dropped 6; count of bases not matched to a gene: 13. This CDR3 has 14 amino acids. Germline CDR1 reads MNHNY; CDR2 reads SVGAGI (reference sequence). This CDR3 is CAAAGGWSGNIQYF. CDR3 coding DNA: TGTGCCGCGGCCGGGGGGTGGTCGGGAAACATTCAGTACTTC.